The 17 T cell receptor beta chains in this list originate from one sample, sequenced in a study of T-cell memory formation after mild COVID-19. TCRdb ran MiXCR on the 5' RACE reads and lists one entry per CDR3 protein. This table holds roughly 130,000 distinct CDR3 sequences, approximately 6.2% found once. The sample comprised PBMCs or a T cell subset sorted from them (not recorded which). All receptors derive from an adult woman who had mild COVID-19 (a few samples of this study predate the infection). Cell type and time point are not known.

V and J are TRBV7-9 and TRBJ2-7, with 10 positions matching TRBD2. The V gene's germline CDR1 is SEHNR and CDR2 FQNEAQ (reference sequence). The V gene end was trimmed by 1 base and the J gene end by 7 bases; junction bases not matched to a gene: 10. This CDR3 region has 16 residues. CDR3 nucleotides: TGTGCCAGCAGCTTAGTCGGGAGCGGGAGGGCCGGGGAGCAGTACTTC. This codes for CASSLVGSGRAGEQYF.

The V gene is TRBV5-1, the J gene TRBJ2-2; 7 nucleotides align to TRBD2. The germline CDR1 and CDR2 sequences are SGHRS and YFSETQ. The length of the CDR3 is 14 residues. V lost 4 bases and J lost 5; bases outside the gene matches: 5. The CDR3 here is CASSGASGTGELFF. Written as DNA, the CDR3 is TGCGCCAGCAGCGGAGCTAGCGGTACCGGGGAGCTGTTTTTT.

This clonotype was detected many times. V and J are TRBV27 and TRBJ1-1; D perhaps matches TRBD1 (5 bases). CDR1 is MNHEY, CDR2 SMNVEV, per germline (reference sequence). This CDR3 spans 15 amino acids. The germline V and J ends were trimmed by 7 bases and 0 bases, with 15 bases remaining between them. CDR3 sequence: CASIPLGGLNTEAFF. Here the CDR3 DNA reads TGTGCCAGCATTCCACTCGGGGGACTGAACACTGAAGCTTTCTTT.

This clonotype was observed at least ten times. This chain joins TRBV12-3 or TRBV12-4 and TRBJ2-7; tentatively, D is TRBD1 (5 bases). The length of the CDR3 is 14 residues. Between the trimmed V and J ends, which lost 7 bases and 4 bases, there was a span of 17 bases. The CDR3 spells CASTLGDRPYEQYF. CDR3 in DNA: TGTGCCAGCACCCTGGGCGACAGACCTTACGAGCAGTACTTC.

This clonotype was found many times. The J gene is TRBJ1-1, the V gene TRBV4-1; TRBD1 matches 9 bases. This CDR3 contains 17 residues. V lost 5 bases to trimming and J lost 0 bases; unmatched junction nucleotides: 10. Germline V gene sequence: CDR1 MGHRA, CDR2 YSYEKL. CDR3 region: CASSSLGDRVMNTEAFF. In nucleotides, the CDR3 is TGCGCCAGCAGCTCCCTAGGGGACAGGGTAATGAACACTGAAGCTTTCTTT.

At least ten counts were recorded for this clonotype. The CDR3 bases are TGTGCCAGCAGCCCCGGGACAGGTTCTATTGAGCAGTTCTTC. This codes for CASSPGTGSIEQFF. This chain joins TRBV7-3 and TRBJ2-1, with 8 bases aligning to TRBD1. Germline loops: CDR1 SGHTA, CDR2 FQGTGA. The length of the CDR3 is 14 residues. Trimming removed 5 bases from V and 9 bases from J; junction bases left unmatched: 9.

This clonotype occurred many times. The chain uses TRBV7-3 and TRBJ2-7, with D possibly being TRBD1 or TRBD2 (5 bases each). V lost 5 bases and J lost 1, with 15 bases in between. The germline CDR1 and CDR2 sequences are SGHTA and FQGTGA. The CDR3 loop spans 15 amino acids. CDR3 DNA: TGTGCCAGCAGCACCAGACCGGGACCTTCCTACGAGCAGTACTTC. It translates to CASSTRPGPSYEQYF.

The chain joins TRBV7-2 to TRBJ1-1; TRBD1 matches at 7 bases. V was pared by 5 bases and J by 7 bases, with 10 bases of the junction left unmatched. The CDR3 runs 14 residues. Germline loops: CDR1 SGHTA, CDR2 FQGNSA. Here the CDR3 reads CASSMRQGDGEAFF. CDR3 nucleotide sequence: TGTGCCAGCAGCATGAGACAGGGCGACGGTGAAGCTTTCTTT.

This rearrangement joins TRBV12-3 or TRBV12-4 to TRBJ2-1, with TRBD2 matching over 12 bases. The CDR3 consists of 15 residues. V shed 4 bases, J shed 6 bases, and the junction held 4 bases outside the gene matches. CDR3 in DNA: TGTGCCAGCAGTTCATCGACTAGCGGGGGCAATGAGCAGTTCTTC. Translation: CASSSSTSGGNEQFF.

The table lists this clonotype with a few counts. The CDR3 DNA reads as TGTGCCAGCAGTTTAGGGGGCATAACCTACAATGAGCAGTTCTTC. This translates into CASSLGGITYNEQFF. The rearrangement uses TRBV12-3 or TRBV12-4 and TRBJ2-1; possible D gene TRBD1, 5 bases. Deletions cut 1 base from V and 2 bases from J, with 9 bases between. This CDR3 is built from 15 residues.

This clonotype showed up just a few times. CDR3 sequence (DNA): TGTGCCAGCAGCTTACCGGGACAGAGTAATTCACCCCTCCACTTT. This sequence encodes CASSLPGQSNSPLHF. The rearrangement joins TRBV5-6 to TRBJ1-6; TRBD1 matches at 7 bases. The CDR3 is 15 residues long. CDR1 is SGHDT and CDR2 is YYEEEE in the germline V gene. V lost 2 bases to trimming and J lost 6 bases; unmatched junction nucleotides: 5. Looking up the rest from reference TRBV5-6 and TRBJ1-6 gives the full variable domain: DAGVTQSPTHLIKTRGQQVTLRCSPKSGHDTVSWYQQALGQGPQFIFQYYEEEERQRGNFPDRFSGHQFPNYSSELNVNALLLGDSALYLCASSLPGQSNSPLHFGNGTRLTVT.

The chain carries TRBV12-3 or TRBV12-4 and TRBJ2-1; 11 bases are shared with TRBD2. The CDR3 is made up of 15 amino acids. V was clipped by 5 bases and J by 6 bases; unmatched bases: 6. The CDR3 spells CASSPQGLAGNEQFF. CDR3 sequence (DNA): TGTGCCAGCAGTCCCCAAGGACTAGCGGGCAATGAGCAGTTCTTC.

This chain joins TRBV6-5 and TRBJ2-3; TRBD2 agrees at 14 bases. The CDR3 loop spans 14 amino acids. V gave up 6 bases and J gave up 8 bases; unmatched junction bases: 4. Germline loops: CDR1 MNHEY, CDR2 SVGAGI. This CDR3 reads CASRGTSGRFTQYF. For the CDR3, the DNA is TGTGCCAGCAGGGGGACTAGCGGGAGATTTACGCAGTATTTT.

This clonotype was detected ten times or more. The rearrangement links TRBV30 to TRBJ2-3, with 8 bases fitting TRBD2. Germline CDR1 is GTSNPN and CDR2 is SVGIG (reference sequence). CDR3 length: 14 residues. V was clipped by 4 bases and J by 0 bases; unmatched bases: 3. The CDR3 spells CAWTRGVSTDTQYF. The CDR3 DNA follows: TGTGCCTGGACGCGGGGGGTTAGCACAGATACGCAGTATTTT. The full variable domain, in which reference TRBV30 and TRBJ2-3 provide the parts outside the CDR3, is SQTIHQWPATLVQPVGSPLSLECTVEGTSNPNLYWYRQAAGRGLQLLFYSVGIGQISSEVPQNLSASRPQDRQFILSSKKLLLSDSGFYLCAWTRGVSTDTQYFGPGTRLTVL.

This clonotype was seen ten or more times. The chain joins TRBV5-5 to TRBJ2-1; D possibly corresponds to TRBD2 (6 bases). The germline gives CDR1 SGHKS, CDR2 YYEKEE (reference sequence). The CDR3 runs to 15 residues. V shed 3 bases and J shed 0 bases, with 10 bases lying between them. DNA for the CDR3: TGTGCCAGCAGCTGGTCCGGGGGCTCCTACAATGAGCAGTTCTTC. This codes for CASSWSGGSYNEQFF.

This clonotype was found many times. The chain employs TRBV4-2 and TRBJ1-2; weak D call: TRBD1 (6 bases). V shed 4 bases and J shed 3 bases, with 12 bases lying between them. CDR1 and CDR2 (germline): LGHNA, YNFKEQ. The CDR3 extends over 14 amino acids. CDR3 protein: CASSPRQADYGYTF. The CDR3 DNA sequence: TGTGCCAGCAGCCCCAGACAGGCCGACTATGGCTACACCTTC.

Only a few counts were recorded for this clonotype. The rearrangement uses TRBV27 and TRBJ2-3; D is perhaps TRBD1 or TRBD2 (5 bases each). The CDR3 totals 15 residues. Trimming pared 1 base from V and 3 bases from J, leaving 11 bases between. From germline, CDR1 is MNHEY and CDR2 SMNVEV (reference sequence). CDR3 sequence (DNA): TGTGCCAGCAGTTTATATGGGACCGCAACAGATACGCAGTATTTT. Its protein product is CASSLYGTATDTQYF.